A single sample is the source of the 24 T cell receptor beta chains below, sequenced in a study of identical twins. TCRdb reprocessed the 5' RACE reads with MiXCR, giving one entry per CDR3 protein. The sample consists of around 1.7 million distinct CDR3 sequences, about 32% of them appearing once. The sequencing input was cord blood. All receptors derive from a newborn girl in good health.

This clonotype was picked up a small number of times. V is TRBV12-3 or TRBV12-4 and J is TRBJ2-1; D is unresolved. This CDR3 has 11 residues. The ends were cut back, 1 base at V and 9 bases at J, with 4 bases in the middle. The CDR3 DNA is TGTGCCAGCAGTTTAGTGATTGAGCAGTTCTTC. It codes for CASSLVIEQFF.

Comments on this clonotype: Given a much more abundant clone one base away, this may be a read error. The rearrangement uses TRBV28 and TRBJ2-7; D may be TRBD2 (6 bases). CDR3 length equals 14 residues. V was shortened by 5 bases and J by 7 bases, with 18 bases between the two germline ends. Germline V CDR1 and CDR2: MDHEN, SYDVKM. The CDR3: CASSRRAGYNEQYF. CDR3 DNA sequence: TGTGCCAGCAGTCGCAGGGCGGGGTACAATGAGCAGTACTTC.

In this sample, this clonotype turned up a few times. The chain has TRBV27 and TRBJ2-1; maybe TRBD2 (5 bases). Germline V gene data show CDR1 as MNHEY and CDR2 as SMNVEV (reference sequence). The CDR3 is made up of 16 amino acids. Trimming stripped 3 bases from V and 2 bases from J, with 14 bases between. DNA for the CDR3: TGTGCCAGCAGTTTGAGGAGCGGAGAAACCTACAATGAGCAGTTCTTC. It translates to CASSLRSGETYNEQFF.

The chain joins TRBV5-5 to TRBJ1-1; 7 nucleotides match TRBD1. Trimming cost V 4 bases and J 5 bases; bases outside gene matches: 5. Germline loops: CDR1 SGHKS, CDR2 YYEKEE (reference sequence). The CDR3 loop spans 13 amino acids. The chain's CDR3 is CASSPDRRTEAFF. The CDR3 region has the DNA TGTGCCAGCAGCCCGGACAGGAGGACTGAAGCTTTCTTT.

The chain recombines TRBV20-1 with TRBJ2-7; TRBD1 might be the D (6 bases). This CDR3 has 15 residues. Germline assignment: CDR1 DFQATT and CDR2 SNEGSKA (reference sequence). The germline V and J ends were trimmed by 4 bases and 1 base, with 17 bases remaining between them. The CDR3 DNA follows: TGCAGTGCTATCTTCAGGGGCCGAAATTCCTACGAGCAGTACTTC. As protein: CSAIFRGRNSYEQYF.

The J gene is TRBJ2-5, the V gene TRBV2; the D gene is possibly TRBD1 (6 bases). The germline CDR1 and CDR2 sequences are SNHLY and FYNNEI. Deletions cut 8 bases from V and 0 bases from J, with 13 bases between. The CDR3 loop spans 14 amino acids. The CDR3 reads CASRGQIHQETQYF. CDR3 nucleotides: TGTGCCAGCCGCGGACAGATTCACCAAGAGACCCAGTACTTC.

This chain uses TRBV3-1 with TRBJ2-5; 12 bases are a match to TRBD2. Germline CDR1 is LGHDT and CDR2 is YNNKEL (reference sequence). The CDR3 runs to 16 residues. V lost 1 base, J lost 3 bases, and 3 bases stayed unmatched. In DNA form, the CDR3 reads TGTGCCAGCAGCCAAGGGACTAGCGGGGCGAAAGAGACCCAGTACTTC. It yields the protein CASSQGTSGAKETQYF.

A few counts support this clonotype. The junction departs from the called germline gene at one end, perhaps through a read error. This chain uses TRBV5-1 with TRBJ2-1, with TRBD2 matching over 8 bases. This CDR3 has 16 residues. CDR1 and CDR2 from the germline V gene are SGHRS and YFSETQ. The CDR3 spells CASSLELAGPYNEQFF. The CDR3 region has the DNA TGTGCCAGCAGCTTAGAATTAGCGGGGCCCTACAATGAGCAGTTCTTC.

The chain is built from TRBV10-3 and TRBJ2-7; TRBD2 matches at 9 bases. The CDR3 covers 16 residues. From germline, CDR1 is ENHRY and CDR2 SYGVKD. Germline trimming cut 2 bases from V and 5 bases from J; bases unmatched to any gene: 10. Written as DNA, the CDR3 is TGTGCCATCAGTGAGGGTTCGTTAGCGGGAGTCCACGAGCAGTACTTC. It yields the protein CAISEGSLAGVHEQYF.

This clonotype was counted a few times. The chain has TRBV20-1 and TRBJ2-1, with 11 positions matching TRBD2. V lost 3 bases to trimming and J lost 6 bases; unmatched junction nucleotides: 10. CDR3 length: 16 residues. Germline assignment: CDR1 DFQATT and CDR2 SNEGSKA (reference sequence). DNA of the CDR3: TGCAGTGCTAGCCCGTACACTAGCGGGAGCGGCAATGAGCAGTTCTTC. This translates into CSASPYTSGSGNEQFF.

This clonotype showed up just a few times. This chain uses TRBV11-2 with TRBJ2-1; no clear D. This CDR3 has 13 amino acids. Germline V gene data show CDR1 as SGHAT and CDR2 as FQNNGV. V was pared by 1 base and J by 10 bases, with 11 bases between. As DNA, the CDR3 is TGTGCCAGCAGCTTAGCCGCAACCTACGAGCAGTTCTTC. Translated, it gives CASSLAATYEQFF.

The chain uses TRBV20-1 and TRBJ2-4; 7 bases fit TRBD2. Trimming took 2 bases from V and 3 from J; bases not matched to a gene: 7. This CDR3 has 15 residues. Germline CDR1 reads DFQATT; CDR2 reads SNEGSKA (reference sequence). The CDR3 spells CSARSGGIVKNIQYF. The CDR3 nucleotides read TGCAGTGCTAGATCGGGGGGAATAGTCAAAAACATTCAGTACTTC.

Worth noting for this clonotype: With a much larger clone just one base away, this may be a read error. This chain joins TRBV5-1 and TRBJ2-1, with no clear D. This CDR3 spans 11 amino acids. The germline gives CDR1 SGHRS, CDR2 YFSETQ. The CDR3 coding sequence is TGCGCCAGCAGCGATGGCAATGGGCAGTTCTTC. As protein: CASSDGNGQFF.

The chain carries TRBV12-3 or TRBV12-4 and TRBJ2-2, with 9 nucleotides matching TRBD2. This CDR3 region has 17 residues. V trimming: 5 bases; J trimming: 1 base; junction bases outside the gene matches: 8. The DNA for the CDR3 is TGTGCCAGCAGTCAGGGTCTAGCGGGGCGGAACACCGGGGAGCTGTTTTTT. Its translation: CASSQGLAGRNTGELFF.

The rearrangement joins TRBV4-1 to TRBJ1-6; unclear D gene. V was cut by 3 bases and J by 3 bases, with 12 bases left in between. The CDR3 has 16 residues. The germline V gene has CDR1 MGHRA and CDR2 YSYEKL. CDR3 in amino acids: CASSHADNLYNSPLHF. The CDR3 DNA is TGCGCCAGCAGCCACGCCGACAACCTCTATAATTCACCCCTCCACTTT.

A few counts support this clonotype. CDR3 sequence reads: CATIGQLYEQYF. CDR3 in DNA: TGTGCCACCATCGGACAACTCTACGAGCAGTACTTC. J is TRBJ2-7 and V is TRBV6-1; weak D call: TRBD1 (5 bases). V gave up 10 bases and J gave up 3 bases, with 13 bases separating them. This CDR3 comprises 12 residues. The germline V gene encodes CDR1 MNHNS and CDR2 SASEGT.

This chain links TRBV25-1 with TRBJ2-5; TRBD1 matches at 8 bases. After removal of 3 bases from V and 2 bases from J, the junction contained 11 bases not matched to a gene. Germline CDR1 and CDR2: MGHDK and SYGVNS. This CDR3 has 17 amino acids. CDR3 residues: CASSEPGQGGLQETQYF. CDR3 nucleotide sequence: TGTGCCAGCAGTGAGCCAGGACAGGGAGGATTGCAAGAGACCCAGTACTTC.

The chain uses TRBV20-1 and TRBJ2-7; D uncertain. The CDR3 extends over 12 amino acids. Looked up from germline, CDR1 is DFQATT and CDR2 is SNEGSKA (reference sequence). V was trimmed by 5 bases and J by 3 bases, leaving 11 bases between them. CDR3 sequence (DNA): TGCAGTGCTTCTACCCCCCACTACGAGCAGTACTTC. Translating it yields CSASTPHYEQYF.

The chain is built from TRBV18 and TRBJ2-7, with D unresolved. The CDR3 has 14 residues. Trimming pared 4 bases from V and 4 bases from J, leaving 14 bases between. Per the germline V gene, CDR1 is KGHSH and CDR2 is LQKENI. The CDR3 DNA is TGTGCCAGCTCACTTGACGCCGGACCTTACGAGCAGTACTTC. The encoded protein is CASSLDAGPYEQYF.

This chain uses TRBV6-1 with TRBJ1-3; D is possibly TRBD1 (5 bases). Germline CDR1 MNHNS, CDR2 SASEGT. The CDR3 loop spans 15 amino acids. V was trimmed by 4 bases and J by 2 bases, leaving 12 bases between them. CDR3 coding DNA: TGTGCCAGCAGTGCGGTTGGGGGGGCTGGAAACACCATATATTTT. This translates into CASSAVGGAGNTIYF.

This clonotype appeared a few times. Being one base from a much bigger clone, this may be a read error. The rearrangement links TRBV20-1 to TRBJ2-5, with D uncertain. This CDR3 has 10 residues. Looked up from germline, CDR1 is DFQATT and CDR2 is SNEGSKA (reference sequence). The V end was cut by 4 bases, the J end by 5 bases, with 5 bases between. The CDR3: CSAIRETQYF. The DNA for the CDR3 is TGCAGTGCTATCCGGGAGACCCAGTACTTC.

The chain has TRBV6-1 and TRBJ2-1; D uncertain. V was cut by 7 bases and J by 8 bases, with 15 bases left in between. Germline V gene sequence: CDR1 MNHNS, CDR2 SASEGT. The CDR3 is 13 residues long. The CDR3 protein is CASIVDPWDEQFF. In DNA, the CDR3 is TGTGCCAGCATAGTTGACCCCTGGGATGAGCAGTTCTTC.

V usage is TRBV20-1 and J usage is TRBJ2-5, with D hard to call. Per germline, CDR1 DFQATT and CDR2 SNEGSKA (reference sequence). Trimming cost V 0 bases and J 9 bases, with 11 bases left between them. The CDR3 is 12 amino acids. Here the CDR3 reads CSARDERGAQYF. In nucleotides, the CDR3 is TGCAGTGCTAGAGATGAGCGAGGCGCCCAGTACTTC.

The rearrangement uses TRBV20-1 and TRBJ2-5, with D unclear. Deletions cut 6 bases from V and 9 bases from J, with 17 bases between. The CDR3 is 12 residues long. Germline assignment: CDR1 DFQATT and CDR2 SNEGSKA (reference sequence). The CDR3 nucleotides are TGCAGTGCCCGACACCGGGTTGGGGCCCAGTACTTC. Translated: CSARHRVGAQYF.